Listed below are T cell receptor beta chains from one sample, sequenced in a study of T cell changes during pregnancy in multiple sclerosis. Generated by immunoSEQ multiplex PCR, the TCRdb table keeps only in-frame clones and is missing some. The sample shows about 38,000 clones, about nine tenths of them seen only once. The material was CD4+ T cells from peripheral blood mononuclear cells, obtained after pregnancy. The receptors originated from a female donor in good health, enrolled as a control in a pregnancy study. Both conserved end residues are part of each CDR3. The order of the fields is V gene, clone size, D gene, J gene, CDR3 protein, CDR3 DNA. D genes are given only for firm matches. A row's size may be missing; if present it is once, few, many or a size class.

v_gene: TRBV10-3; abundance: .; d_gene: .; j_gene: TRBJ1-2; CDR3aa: CAISIQGDGYTF; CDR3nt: TGTGCCATCAGTATACAGGGTGATGGCTACACCTTC
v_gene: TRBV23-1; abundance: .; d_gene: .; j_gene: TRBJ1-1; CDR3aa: CASSRNFACEAFF; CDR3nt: TGCGCCAGCAGTCGCAACTTTGCATGTGAAGCTTTCTTT
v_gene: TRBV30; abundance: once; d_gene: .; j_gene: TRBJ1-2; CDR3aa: CAWSYSYGYTF; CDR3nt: TGTGCCTGGAGTTACTCTTATGGCTACACCTTC
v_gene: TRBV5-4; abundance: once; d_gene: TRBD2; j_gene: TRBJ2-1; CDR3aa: CASSLTGGSYNEQFF; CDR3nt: TGTGCCAGCAGCTTGACCGGGGGGTCCTACAATGAGCAGTTCTTC
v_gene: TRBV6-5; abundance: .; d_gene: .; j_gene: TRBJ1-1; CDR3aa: CASSKQGFGTEAFF; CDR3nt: TGTGCCAGCAGTAAACAGGGATTTGGCACTGAAGCTTTCTTT
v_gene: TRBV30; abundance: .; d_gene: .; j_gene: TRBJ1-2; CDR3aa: CAWSGWGVGHGYTF; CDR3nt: TGTGCCTGGAGCGGCTGGGGCGTTGGGCATGGCTACACCTTC
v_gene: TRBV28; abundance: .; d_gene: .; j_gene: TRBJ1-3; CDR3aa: CASRTQGLGNTIYF; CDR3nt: TGTGCCAGCAGGACCCAGGGACTTGGAAACACCATATATTTT
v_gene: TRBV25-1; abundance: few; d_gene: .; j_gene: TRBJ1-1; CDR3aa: CASSATPGTEAFF; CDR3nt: TGTGCCAGCAGTGCAACCCCGGGTACTGAAGCTTTCTTT
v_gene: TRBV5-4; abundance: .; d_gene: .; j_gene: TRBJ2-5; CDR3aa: CASSFPGGRQETQYF; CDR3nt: TGTGCCAGCAGCTTCCCCGGGGGAAGGCAAGAGACCCAGTACTTC
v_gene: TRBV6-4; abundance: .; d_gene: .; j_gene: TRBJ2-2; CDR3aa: CASSQDTNTGELFF; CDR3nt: TGTGCCAGCAGTCAGGACACTAACACCGGGGAGCTGTTTTTT
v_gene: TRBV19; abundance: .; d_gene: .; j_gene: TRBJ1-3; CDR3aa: CASSDGSGGAAGNTIYF; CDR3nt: TGTGCCAGTAGTGATGGGTCGGGGGGAGCTGCTGGAAACACCATATATTTT
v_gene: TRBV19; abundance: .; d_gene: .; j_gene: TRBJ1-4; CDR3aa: CASSTGDISSTNEKLFF; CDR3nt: TGTGCCAGTAGTACCGGGGACATATCCTCAACTAATGAAAAACTGTTTTTT
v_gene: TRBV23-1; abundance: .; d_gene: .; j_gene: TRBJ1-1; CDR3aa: CASSHPLAFF; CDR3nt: TGCGCCAGCAGTCACCCCTTAGCTTTCTTT
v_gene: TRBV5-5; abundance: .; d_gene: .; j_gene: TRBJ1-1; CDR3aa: CASSLAGTPMNTEAFF; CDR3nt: TGTGCCAGCAGCTTGGCCGGGACACCCATGAACACTGAAGCTTTCTTT
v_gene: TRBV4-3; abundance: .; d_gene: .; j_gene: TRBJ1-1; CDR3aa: CASSQYRDGTEAFF; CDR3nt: TGCGCCAGCAGCCAATACAGGGATGGCACTGAAGCTTTCTTT
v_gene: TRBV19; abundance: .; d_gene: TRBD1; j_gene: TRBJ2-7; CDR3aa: CASNKGGTSYEQYF; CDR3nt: TGTGCCAGTAATAAAGGGGGCACGTCCTACGAGCAGTACTTC
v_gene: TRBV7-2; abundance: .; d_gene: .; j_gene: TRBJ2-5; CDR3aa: CASSRLRETQYF; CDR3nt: TGTGCCAGCAGCCGCTTGCGGGAGACCCAGTACTTC
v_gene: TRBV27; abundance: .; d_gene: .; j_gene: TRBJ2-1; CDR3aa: CASSFSAGHDTRNEQFF; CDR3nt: TGTGCCAGCAGTTTCTCGGCAGGCCATGATACACGGAATGAGCAGTTCTTC
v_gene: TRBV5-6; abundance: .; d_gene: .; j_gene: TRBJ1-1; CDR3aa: CASSFRAGGRGTEAFF; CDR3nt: TGTGCCAGCAGCTTTCGGGCAGGTGGGAGGGGAACTGAAGCTTTCTTT
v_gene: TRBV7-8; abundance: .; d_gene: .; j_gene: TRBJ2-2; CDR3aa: CASSGNRAGITGELFF; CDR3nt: TGTGCCAGCAGCGGAAATCGTGCAGGGATTACGGGGGAGCTGTTTTTT
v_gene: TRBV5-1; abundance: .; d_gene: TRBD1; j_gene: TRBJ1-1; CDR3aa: CASTKGQGIFTEAFF; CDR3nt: TGCGCCAGCACCAAAGGACAGGGGATATTCACTGAAGCTTTCTTT
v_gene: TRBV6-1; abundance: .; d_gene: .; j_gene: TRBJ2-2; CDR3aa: CASEQAIGGELFF; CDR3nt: TGTGCCAGCGAACAGGCTATCGGGGGGGAGCTGTTTTTT
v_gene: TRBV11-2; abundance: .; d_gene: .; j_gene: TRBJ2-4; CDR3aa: CASSPREFENIQYF; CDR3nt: TGTGCCAGCAGCCCGCGGGAATTTGAAAACATTCAGTACTTC
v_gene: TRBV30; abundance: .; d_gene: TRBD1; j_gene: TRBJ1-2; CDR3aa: CAWSVIQGAGGYTF; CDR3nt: TGTGCCTGGAGTGTAATACAGGGGGCAGGTGGCTACACCTTC
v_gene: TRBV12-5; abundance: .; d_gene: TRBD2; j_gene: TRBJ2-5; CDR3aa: CASGFMGGQETQYF; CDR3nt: TGTGCTAGTGGTTTCATGGGAGGGCAAGAGACCCAGTACTTC
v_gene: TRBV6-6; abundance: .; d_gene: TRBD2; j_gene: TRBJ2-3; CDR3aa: CASSLTRGAGGDTQYF; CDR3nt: TGTGCCAGCAGCCTGACTCGTGGAGCGGGAGGAGATACGCAGTATTTT
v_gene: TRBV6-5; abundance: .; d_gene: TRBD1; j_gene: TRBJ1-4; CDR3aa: CASSYSGTANEKLFF; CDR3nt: TGTGCCAGCAGTTACTCAGGGACAGCTAATGAAAAACTGTTTTTT
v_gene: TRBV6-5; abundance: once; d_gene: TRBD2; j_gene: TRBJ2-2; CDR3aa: CASRTSGRAGVELFF; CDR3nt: TGTGCCAGCAGAACTAGCGGGAGGGCCGGGGTGGAGCTGTTTTTT
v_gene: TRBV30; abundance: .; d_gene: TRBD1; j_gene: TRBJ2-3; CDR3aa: CAWSVGDRGTDTQYF; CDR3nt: TGTGCCTGGAGTGTCGGAGACAGGGGCACAGATACGCAGTATTTT
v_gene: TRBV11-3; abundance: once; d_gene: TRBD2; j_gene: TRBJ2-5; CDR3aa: CASSSTWTSGLGETQYF; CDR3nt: TGTGCCAGCAGCTCAACCTGGACTAGCGGGTTGGGGGAGACCCAGTACTTC
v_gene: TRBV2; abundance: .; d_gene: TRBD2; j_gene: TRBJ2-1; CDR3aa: CASSRLAGGSYNEQFF; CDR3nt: TGTGCCAGCAGTCGCCTAGCGGGAGGCTCCTACAATGAGCAGTTCTTC
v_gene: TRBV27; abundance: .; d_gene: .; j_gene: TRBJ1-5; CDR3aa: CASQTGDQPQHF; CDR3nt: TGTGCCAGCCAGACGGGGGACCAGCCCCAGCATTTT
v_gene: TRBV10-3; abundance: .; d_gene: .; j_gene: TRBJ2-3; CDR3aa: CAISGRTMGTDTQYF; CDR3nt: TGTGCCATCAGTGGACGGACTATGGGGACAGATACGCAGTATTTT
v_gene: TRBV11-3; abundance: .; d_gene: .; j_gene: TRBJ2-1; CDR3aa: CASSLDTGVPREQFF; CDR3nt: TGTGCCAGCAGCTTAGATACGGGAGTCCCCAGGGAGCAGTTCTTC
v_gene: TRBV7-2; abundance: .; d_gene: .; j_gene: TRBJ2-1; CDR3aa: CASRGNRVQLSNEQFF; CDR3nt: TGTGCCAGCAGGGGTAACAGGGTCCAATTAAGCAATGAGCAGTTCTTC
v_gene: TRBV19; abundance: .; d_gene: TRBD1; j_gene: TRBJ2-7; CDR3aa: CASSIGGTGAYEQYF; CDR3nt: TGTGCCAGTAGTATTGGGGGGACAGGGGCCTACGAGCAGTACTTC
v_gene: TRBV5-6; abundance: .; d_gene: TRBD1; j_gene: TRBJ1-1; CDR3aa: CASSPRAGTANTEAFF; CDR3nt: TGTGCCAGCAGTCCCAGAGCCGGGACAGCGAACACTGAAGCTTTCTTT
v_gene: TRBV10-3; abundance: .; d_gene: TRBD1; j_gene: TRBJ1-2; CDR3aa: CAISETGQSYGYTF; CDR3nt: TGTGCCATCAGTGAGACGGGACAGTCCTATGGCTACACCTTC
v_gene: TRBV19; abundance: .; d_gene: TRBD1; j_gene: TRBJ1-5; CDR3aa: CASSEHRDRGNQPQHF; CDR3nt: TGTGCCAGTAGTGAACACCGGGACAGGGGGAATCAGCCCCAGCATTTT
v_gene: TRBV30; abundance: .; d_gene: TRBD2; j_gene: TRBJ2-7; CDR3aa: CACSRPRGGSSYEQYF; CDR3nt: TGTGCCTGTTCTCGCCCCCGGGGGGGCAGCTCCTACGAGCAGTACTTC
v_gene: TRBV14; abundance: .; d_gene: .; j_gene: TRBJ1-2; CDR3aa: CASSQVTGWNYGYTF; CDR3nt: TGTGCCAGCAGCCAAGTCACAGGTTGGAACTATGGCTACACCTTC
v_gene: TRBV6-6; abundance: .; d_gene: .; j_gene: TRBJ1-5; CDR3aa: CASRETQGWSQPQHF; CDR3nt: TGTGCCAGCAGGGAGACCCAGGGTTGGAGTCAGCCCCAGCATTTT
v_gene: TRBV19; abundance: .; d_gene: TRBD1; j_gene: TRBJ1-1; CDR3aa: CASSSRTGTSEAFF; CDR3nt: TGTGCCAGTAGTTCTCGGACAGGTACCTCTGAAGCTTTCTTT